These T cell receptor beta chains were read from a single sample in a study of long-term antiretroviral therapy in people with HIV. The repertoire was sequenced with immunoSEQ multiplex PCR; TCRdb's copy has only in-frame clones and lacks some. The sample holds tens of thousands of clones, 82% seen once. The starting material was unsorted PBMCs, obtained 0.3 years after starting antiretroviral therapy. Every receptor here comes from a man aged 18 to 30 with HIV. Each CDR3 is given with its conserved first and last residue. The order of the fields is clone size, V gene, D gene, J gene, CDR3 protein, CDR3 DNA. A D gene is named only where the DNA matches it firmly. Size is stated for part of the rows, as once, few or many counts, or as a class when the clone is expanded.

size: NA; V: TRBV7-2; D: TRBD1; J: TRBJ1-6; CDR3: CASKDRGPAALHF; DNA: TGTGCCAGCAAGGACAGGGGGCCCGCGGCCCTCCACTTT
size: once; V: TRBV14; D: NA; J: TRBJ2-1; CDR3: CASSQEVLGYEQFF; DNA: TGTGCCAGCAGCCAAGAGGTGCTCGGGTATGAGCAGTTCTTC
size: NA; V: TRBV5-1; D: TRBD1; J: TRBJ1-4; CDR3: CASRPTGAVNEKLFF; DNA: TGCGCCAGCAGACCAACAGGGGCCGTTAATGAAAAACTGTTTTTT
size: NA; V: TRBV6-5; D: NA; J: TRBJ1-6; CDR3: CASSYGPDSPLHF; DNA: TGTGCCAGCAGTTACGGTCCGGATTCACCCCTCCACTTT
size: NA; V: TRBV6-5; D: TRBD1; J: TRBJ1-1; CDR3: CASSSPRQGGTEAFF; DNA: TGTGCCAGCAGTTCCCCCCGACAGGGGGGCACTGAAGCTTTCTTT
size: NA; V: TRBV19; D: NA; J: TRBJ2-7; CDR3: CASSMGGSGEQYF; DNA: TGTGCCAGTAGTATGGGCGGGTCTGGCGAGCAGTACTTC
size: NA; V: TRBV4-3; D: NA; J: TRBJ2-3; CDR3: CASSQRDMGSTDTQYF; DNA: TGCGCCAGCAGCCAACGAGACATGGGCAGCACAGATACGCAGTATTTT
size: NA; V: TRBV18; D: TRBD2; J: TRBJ2-7; CDR3: CASSPPRAGSSYEQYF; DNA: TGTGCCAGCTCACCACCTAGAGCGGGAAGCTCCTACGAGCAGTACTTC
size: once; V: TRBV11-1; D: TRBD2; J: TRBJ2-1; CDR3: CASSPTPSSGIPFF; DNA: TGTGCCAGCAGCCCTACCCCTTCTAGCGGGATCCCGTTCTTC
size: NA; V: TRBV4-3; D: NA; J: TRBJ2-5; CDR3: CASSQDSHLQETQYF; DNA: TGCGCCAGCAGCCAAGATTCACACCTACAAGAGACCCAGTACTTC
size: NA; V: TRBV7-9; D: TRBD1; J: TRBJ1-1; CDR3: CASLPWDRGKVEAFF; DNA: TGTGCCAGCCTCCCCTGGGACAGGGGGAAGGTTGAAGCTTTCTTT
size: NA; V: TRBV2; D: TRBD1; J: TRBJ1-6; CDR3: CASSATPRTGSTPLHF; DNA: TGTGCCAGCAGTGCCACGCCTAGGACAGGGAGTACACCCCTCCACTTT
size: NA; V: TRBV19; D: NA; J: TRBJ1-6; CDR3: CASSIEVQSQNSPLHF; DNA: TGTGCCAGTAGTATAGAGGTACAATCCCAGAATTCACCCCTCCACTTT
size: NA; V: TRBV7-8; D: TRBD1; J: TRBJ1-1; CDR3: CASSLLGRQGVTFF; DNA: TGTGCCAGCAGCTTATTAGGGCGCCAGGGGGTAACTTTCTTT
size: NA; V: TRBV7-9; D: NA; J: TRBJ1-1; CDR3: CASSFAVTEAFF; DNA: TGTGCCAGCAGCTTCGCGGTCACTGAAGCTTTCTTT
size: once; V: TRBV29-1; D: NA; J: TRBJ1-5; CDR3: CSVGGQTSNQPQHF; DNA: TGCAGCGTTGGCGGGCAGACTAGCAATCAGCCCCAGCATTTT